This entry lists 13 T cell receptor beta chains sequenced from one sample in a study of OX40 agonist ivuxolimab in advanced cancers. Only in-frame clones appear in the TCRdb table, and some are missing; sequencing was by immunoSEQ multiplex PCR. The table has about 41,000 clones, more than 80% seen once; the top ten hold about 4.4%. The sequenced sample was CD4+ or CD8+ T cells sorted from blood, obtained in a trial of the OX40 agonist ivuxolimab. These receptors were obtained from an adult with an advanced solid tumor such as melanoma, head and neck, liver or kidney cancer.

The chain recombines TRBV7-7 with TRBJ2-7; D remains ambiguous. The V gene's germline CDR1 is SSHAT and CDR2 FNYEAQ (reference sequence). CDR3 length equals 13 residues. Trimming pared 1 base from V and 5 bases from J, leaving 9 bases between. As DNA, the CDR3 is TGTGCCAGCAGCTTAGATGGACGGGACGAGCAGTACTTC. This gives the protein CASSLDGRDEQYF.

The chain joins TRBV5-1 to TRBJ2-1, with 9 bases identical to TRBD1. The CDR3 has 17 residues. J was trimmed by 6 bases and V by 0 bases; bases with no gene match: 10. From germline, CDR1 is SGHRS and CDR2 YFSETQ. The DNA of the CDR3 is TGCGCCAGCAGCTTGGGGGACAGGGAAGACATGGGCAATGAGCAGTTCTTC. This encodes CASSLGDREDMGNEQFF. Filled out from reference TRBV5-1 and TRBJ2-1, the complete variable domain reads KAGVTQTPRYLIKTRGQQVTLSCSPISGHRSVSWYQQTPGQGLQFLFEYFSETQRNKGNFPGRFSGRQFSNSRSEMNVSTLELGDSALYLCASSLGDREDMGNEQFFGPGTRLTVL.

The chain joins TRBV7-8 to TRBJ2-2; no definite D call. Looked up from germline, CDR1 is SGHVS and CDR2 is FQNEAQ. With 1 base removed from V and 7 bases from J, the gap between germline ends came to 4 bases. CDR3 length: 12 amino acids. The chain's CDR3 is CASSLGLGELFF. The CDR3 coding sequence is TGTGCCAGCAGCTTAGGTCTCGGGGAGCTGTTTTTT. Filled out from reference TRBV7-8 and TRBJ2-2, the complete variable domain reads GAGVSQSPRYKVAKRGQDVALRCDPISGHVSLFWYQQALGQGPEFLTYFQNEAQLDKSGLPSDRFFAERPEGSVSTLKIQRTQQEDSAVYLCASSLGLGELFFGEGSRLTVL.

This clone was detected only a few times. The genes are TRBV5-1 and TRBJ2-2, with no clear D. Trimming shortened V by 3 bases and J by 6 bases, and 9 bases separated the two germline ends. The CDR3 has 13 residues. The germline V gene encodes CDR1 SGHRS and CDR2 YFSETQ. The CDR3 DNA sequence: TGCGCCAGCAGCTGGACGAGCGCCGGGGAGCTGTTTTTT. Translation gives CASSWTSAGELFF.

This chain links TRBV18 with TRBJ2-3; 8 nucleotides match TRBD1. This CDR3 comprises 15 residues. The V gene end was trimmed by 4 bases and the J gene end by 1 base; junction bases not matched to a gene: 4. The germline gives CDR1 KGHSH, CDR2 LQKENI. CDR3 DNA: TGTGCCAGCTCACTTGGACAGGGTGGCACAGATACGCAGTATTTT. This codes for CASSLGQGGTDTQYF. Full variable domain (missing parts from reference TRBV18 and TRBJ2-3): NAGVMQNPRHLVRRRGQEARLRCSPMKGHSHVYWYRQLPEEGLKFMVYLQKENIIDESGMPKERFSAEFPKEGPSILRIQQVVRGDSAAYFCASSLGQGGTDTQYFGPGTRLTVL.

This clone has at least ten counts. This chain uses TRBV7-9 with TRBJ1-2; TRBD1 might be the D (5 bases). The CDR3 totals 12 residues. V was cut by 5 bases and J by 5 bases, with 9 bases left in between. Germline V gene lookup returns CDR1 SEHNR and CDR2 FQNEAQ (reference sequence). DNA of the CDR3: TGTGCCAGCAGCCCCGGGGGATATGGCTACACCTTC. The encoded protein is CASSPGGYGYTF.

V is TRBV5-8 and J is TRBJ2-3, with D hard to call. Germline values: CDR1 SGHTS, CDR2 YDEGEE. V was trimmed by 4 bases and J by 1 base, leaving 16 bases between them. This CDR3 has 16 amino acids. CDR3 protein: CASSRISRLRTDTQYF. CDR3 sequence (DNA): TGTGCCAGCAGCCGAATCAGTCGTTTACGCACAGATACGCAGTATTTT.

The chain combines TRBV6-5 with TRBJ1-2; D gene unclear. CDR3 length equals 13 residues. V gave up 7 bases and J gave up 2 bases, with 11 bases separating them. In germline, CDR1 is MNHEY, CDR2 SVGAGI. DNA of the CDR3: TGTGCCAGCATGCGCCGATCGAACTATGGCTACACCTTC. This sequence encodes CASMRRSNYGYTF.

The chain carries TRBV15 and TRBJ2-2; 7 bases are shared with TRBD1. Germline trimming cut 8 bases from V and 2 bases from J; bases unmatched to any gene: 5. The length of the CDR3 is 14 residues. CDR1 LNHNV and CDR2 YYDKDF come from the germline V gene (reference sequence). The CDR3 sequence: CATRRDRNTGELFF. CDR3 nucleotides: TGTGCCACCCGACGGGACAGAAACACCGGGGAGCTGTTTTTT.

The chain links TRBV29-1 to TRBJ1-1, with D maybe TRBD1 (6 bases). Trimming pared 6 bases from V and 7 bases from J, leaving 15 bases between. This CDR3 spans 12 amino acids. Germline CDR1 and CDR2: SQVTM and ANQGSEA. Written as DNA, the CDR3 is TGCAGCGTCCCTCCGACAGGAGGTGAAGCTTTCTTT. Amino acids: CSVPPTGGEAFF.

The genes are TRBV5-1 and TRBJ2-7, with D possibly TRBD1 on 5 matching bases. V dropped 3 bases and J dropped 1 base, with 14 bases sitting between them. This CDR3 comprises 15 residues. CDR1 is SGHRS, CDR2 YFSETQ, per germline. Here the CDR3 DNA reads TGCGCCAGCAGCTCTGGTCCAGGGTTTTCCTACGAGCAGTACTTC. This sequence encodes CASSSGPGFSYEQYF.

The chain has TRBV11-2 and TRBJ2-4, with D uncertain. Germline assignment: CDR1 SGHAT and CDR2 FQNNGV. Trimming removed 0 bases from V and 1 base from J, with 10 bases in between. The CDR3 length is 16 residues. The CDR3 nucleotides are TGTGCCAGCAGCTTAGACCTACTTGGGGCCAAAAACATTCAGTACTTC. Its translation: CASSLDLLGAKNIQYF.

The sample holds one count of this clone. The chain recombines TRBV19 with TRBJ2-3; unclear D gene. V lost 7 bases to trimming and J lost 3 bases, with 11 bases between them. The CDR3 runs to 13 residues. In germline, CDR1 is LNHDA, CDR2 SQIVND (reference sequence). CDR3 region: CASTDPSTDTQYF. The CDR3 region has the DNA TGTGCCAGTACGGACCCTAGTACAGATACGCAGTATTTT.